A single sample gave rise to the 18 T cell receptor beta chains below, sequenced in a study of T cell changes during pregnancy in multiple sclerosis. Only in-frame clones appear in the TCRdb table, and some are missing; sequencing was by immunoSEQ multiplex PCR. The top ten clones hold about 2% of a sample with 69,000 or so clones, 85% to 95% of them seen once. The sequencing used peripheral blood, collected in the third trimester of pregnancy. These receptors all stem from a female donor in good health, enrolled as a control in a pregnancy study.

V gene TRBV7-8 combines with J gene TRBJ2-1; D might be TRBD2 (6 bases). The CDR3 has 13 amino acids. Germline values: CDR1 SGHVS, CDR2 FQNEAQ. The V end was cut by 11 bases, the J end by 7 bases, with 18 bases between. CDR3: CAGAGRLRNEQFF. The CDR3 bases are TGTGCCGGGGCGGGGCGGCTGAGGAATGAGCAGTTCTTC.

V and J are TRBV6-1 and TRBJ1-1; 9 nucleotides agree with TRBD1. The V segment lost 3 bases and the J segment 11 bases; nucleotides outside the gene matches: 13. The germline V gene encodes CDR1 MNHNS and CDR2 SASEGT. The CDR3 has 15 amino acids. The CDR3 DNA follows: TGTGCCAGCAGTGACGGATGGACAGGGGCCCCGCGGGCTTTCTTT. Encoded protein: CASSDGWTGAPRAFF.

The CDR3 sequence is CASRQRQGQETQYF. The CDR3 nucleotides are TGTGCCAGCAGACAGAGACAGGGGCAAGAGACCCAGTACTTC. The gene calls are TRBV6-5 and TRBJ2-5; 8 nucleotides agree with TRBD1. The germline gives CDR1 MNHEY, CDR2 SVGAGI. Trimming took 6 bases from V and 2 from J; bases not matched to a gene: 5. CDR3 length: 14 amino acids.

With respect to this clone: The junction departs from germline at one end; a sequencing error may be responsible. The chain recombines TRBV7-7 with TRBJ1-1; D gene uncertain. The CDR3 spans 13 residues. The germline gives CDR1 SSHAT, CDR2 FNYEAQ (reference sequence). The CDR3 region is CASSLGPDTEAFF. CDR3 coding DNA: TGTGCTAGCAGCTTAGGCCCGGACACTGAAGCTTTCTTT.

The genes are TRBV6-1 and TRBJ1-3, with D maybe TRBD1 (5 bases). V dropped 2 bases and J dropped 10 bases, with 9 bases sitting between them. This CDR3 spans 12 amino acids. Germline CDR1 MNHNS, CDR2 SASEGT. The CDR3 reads CASSERGRTIYF. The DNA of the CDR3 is TGTGCCAGCAGTGAAAGGGGTAGGACCATATATTTT.

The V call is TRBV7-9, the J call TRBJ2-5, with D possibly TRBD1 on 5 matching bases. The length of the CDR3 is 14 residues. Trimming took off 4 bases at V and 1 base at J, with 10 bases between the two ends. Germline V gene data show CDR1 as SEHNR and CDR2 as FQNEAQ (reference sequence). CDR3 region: CASSYRQPQETQYF. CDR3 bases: TGTGCCAGCAGCTATCGACAGCCCCAAGAGACCCAGTACTTC.

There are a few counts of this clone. The CDR3 loop reads CASSYRMNGELFF. The CDR3 bases are TGTGCCAGCAGTTACAGGATGAACGGGGAGCTGTTTTTT. The rearrangement joins TRBV7-2 to TRBJ2-2; D is perhaps TRBD1 (5 bases). From germline, CDR1 is SGHTA and CDR2 FQGNSA. The CDR3 sequence is 13 residues long. The V end lost 6 bases, the J end lost 7 bases, and 12 bases lay between the germline ends.

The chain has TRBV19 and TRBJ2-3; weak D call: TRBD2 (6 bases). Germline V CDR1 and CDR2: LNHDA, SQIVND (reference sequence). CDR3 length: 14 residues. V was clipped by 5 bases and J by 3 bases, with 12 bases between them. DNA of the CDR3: TGTGCCAGTAGTTCAGGACTATCAACAGATACGCAGTATTTT. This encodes CASSSGLSTDTQYF. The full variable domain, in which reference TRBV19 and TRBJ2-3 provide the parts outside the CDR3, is DGGITQSPKYLFRKEGQNVTLSCEQNLNHDAMYWYRQDPGQGLRLIYYSQIVNDFQKGDIAEGYSVSREKKESFPLTVTSAQKNPTAFYLCASSSGLSTDTQYFGPGTRLTVL.

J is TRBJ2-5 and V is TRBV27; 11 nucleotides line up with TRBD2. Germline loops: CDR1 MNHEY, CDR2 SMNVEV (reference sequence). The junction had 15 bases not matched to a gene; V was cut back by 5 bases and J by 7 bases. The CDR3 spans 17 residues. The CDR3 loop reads CASSLDYSGRAFGTQYF. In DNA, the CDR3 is TGTGCCAGCAGTCTTGACTATAGCGGGAGGGCCTTCGGGACCCAGTACTTC.

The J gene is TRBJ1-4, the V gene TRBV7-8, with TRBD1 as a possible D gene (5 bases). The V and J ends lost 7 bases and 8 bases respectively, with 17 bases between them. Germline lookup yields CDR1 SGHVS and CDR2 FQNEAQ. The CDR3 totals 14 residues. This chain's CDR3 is CASMIAGREEKLFF. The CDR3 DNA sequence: TGTGCCAGCATGATAGCAGGGCGAGAAGAAAAACTGTTTTTT.

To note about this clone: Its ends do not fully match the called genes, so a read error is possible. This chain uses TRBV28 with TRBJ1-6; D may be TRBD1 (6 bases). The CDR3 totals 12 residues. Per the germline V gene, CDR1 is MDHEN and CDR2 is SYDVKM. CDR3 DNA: TGTGCCAGCAGCAAAAGCGGGGGACACCTCTCCTTT. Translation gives CASSKSGGHLSF. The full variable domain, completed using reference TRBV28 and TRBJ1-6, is DVKVTQSSRYLVKRTGEKVFLECVQDMDHENMFWYRQDPGLGLRLIYFSYDVKMKEKGDIPEGYSVSREKKERFSLILESASTNQTSMYLCASSKSGGHLSFGNGTRLTVT.

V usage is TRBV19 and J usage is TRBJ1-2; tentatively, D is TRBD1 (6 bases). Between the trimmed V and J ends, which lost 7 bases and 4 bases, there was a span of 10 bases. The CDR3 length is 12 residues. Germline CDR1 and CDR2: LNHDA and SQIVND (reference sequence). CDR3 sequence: CASNTGSYGYTF. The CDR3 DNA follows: TGTGCCAGTAACACAGGGAGCTATGGCTACACCTTC.

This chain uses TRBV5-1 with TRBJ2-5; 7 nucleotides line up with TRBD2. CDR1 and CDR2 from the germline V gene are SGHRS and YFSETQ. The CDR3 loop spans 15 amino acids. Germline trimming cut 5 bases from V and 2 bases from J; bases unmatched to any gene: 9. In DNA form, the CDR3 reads TGCGCCAGCAGACTAATAGCGGGCCAGCAAGAGACCCAGTACTTC. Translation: CASRLIAGQQETQYF.

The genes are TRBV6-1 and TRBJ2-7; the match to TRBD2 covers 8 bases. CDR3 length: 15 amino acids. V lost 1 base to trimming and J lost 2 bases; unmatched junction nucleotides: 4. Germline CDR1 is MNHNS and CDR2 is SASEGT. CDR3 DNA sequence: TGTGCCAGCAGTGAAGTATCGGGGGGGCCCTACGAGCAGTACTTC. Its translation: CASSEVSGGPYEQYF.

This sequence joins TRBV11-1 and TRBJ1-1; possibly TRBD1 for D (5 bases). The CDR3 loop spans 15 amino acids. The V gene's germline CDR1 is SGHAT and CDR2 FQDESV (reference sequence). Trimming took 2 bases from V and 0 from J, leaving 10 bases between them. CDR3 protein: CASSLRGIMNTEAFF. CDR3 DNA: TGTGCCAGCAGCTTAAGGGGTATCATGAACACTGAAGCTTTCTTT.

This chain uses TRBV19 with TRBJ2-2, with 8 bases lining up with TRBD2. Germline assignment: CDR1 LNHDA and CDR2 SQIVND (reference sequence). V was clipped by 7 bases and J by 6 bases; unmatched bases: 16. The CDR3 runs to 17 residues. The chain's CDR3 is CASNSLAATRGAGELFF. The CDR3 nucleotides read TGTGCCAGTAACTCACTAGCGGCCACTCGGGGCGCCGGGGAGCTGTTTTTT.

The CDR3 loop reads CSVDSRGPEAFF. Here the CDR3 DNA reads TGCAGCGTTGATTCCAGGGGCCCTGAAGCTTTCTTT. The gene calls are TRBV29-1 and TRBJ1-1; possible D gene TRBD1, 6 bases. Germline CDR1 reads SQVTM; CDR2 reads ANQGSEA. Trimming took off 3 bases at V and 6 bases at J, with 11 bases between the two ends. The CDR3 is made up of 12 amino acids.

The CDR3 nucleotides read TGCGCCAGCAGCCAAGGACTAGCATCAGATACGCAGTATTTT. Its protein product is CASSQGLASDTQYF. The chain uses TRBV4-1 and TRBJ2-3; 7 bases agree with TRBD2. J gave up 4 bases and V 1 base, and 2 bases lay outside the gene matches. Germline V CDR1 and CDR2: MGHRA, YSYEKL. The CDR3 has 14 amino acids.